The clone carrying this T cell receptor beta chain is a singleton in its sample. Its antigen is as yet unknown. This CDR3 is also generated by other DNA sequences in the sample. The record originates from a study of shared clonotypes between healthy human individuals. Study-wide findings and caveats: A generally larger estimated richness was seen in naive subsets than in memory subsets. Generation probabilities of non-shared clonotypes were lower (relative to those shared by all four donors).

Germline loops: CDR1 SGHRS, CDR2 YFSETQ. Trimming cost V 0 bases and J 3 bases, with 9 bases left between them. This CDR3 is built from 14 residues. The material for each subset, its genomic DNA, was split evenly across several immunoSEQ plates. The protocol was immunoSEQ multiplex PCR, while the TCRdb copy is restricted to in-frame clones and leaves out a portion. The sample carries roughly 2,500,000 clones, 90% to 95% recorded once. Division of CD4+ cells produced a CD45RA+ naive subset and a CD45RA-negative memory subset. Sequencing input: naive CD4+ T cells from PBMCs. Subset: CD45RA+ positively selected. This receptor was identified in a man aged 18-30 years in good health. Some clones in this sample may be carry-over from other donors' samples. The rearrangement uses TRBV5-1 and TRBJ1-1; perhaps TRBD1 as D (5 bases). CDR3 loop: CASSLGRGDTEAFF. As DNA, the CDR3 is TGCGCCAGCAGCTTGGGTAGGGGTGACACTGAAGCTTTCTTT. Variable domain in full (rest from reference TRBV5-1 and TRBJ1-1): KAGVTQTPRYLIKTRGQQVTLSCSPISGHRSVSWYQQTPGQGLQFLFEYFSETQRNKGNFPGRFSGRQFSNSRSEMNVSTLELGDSALYLCASSLGRGDTEAFFGQGTRLTVV.